The 22 T cell receptor beta chains below all came from one sample that was sequenced in a study of T cells after yellow fever vaccination. TCRdb called the 5' RACE reads again in MiXCR, with one record for every CDR3 protein. The sample yields about 120,000 distinct CDR3 sequences, approximately 8.4% seen once. The sample in question was CD8+ T cells sorted from PBMCs, obtained on the day of the yellow fever booster vaccination. All receptors come from a man aged 18 to 30 who received the YFV17D yellow fever vaccine.

This clonotype was detected many times. The V gene is TRBV20-1, the J gene TRBJ2-3; 7 bases line up with TRBD2. V lost 1 base, J lost 2 bases, and 3 bases stayed unmatched. The CDR3 runs to 14 residues. Germline CDR1 reads DFQATT; CDR2 reads SNEGSKA (reference sequence). In DNA form, the CDR3 reads TGCAGTGCTAGAGTGGGGACTATCACAGATACGCAGTATTTT. Protein product: CSARVGTITDTQYF.

The J gene is TRBJ1-5, the V gene TRBV6-2 or TRBV6-3, with D unclear. Germline CDR1 reads MNHEY; CDR2 reads SVGEGT. Trimming pared 0 bases from V and 5 bases from J, leaving 8 bases between. The CDR3 runs 14 residues. CDR3 in DNA: TGTGCCAGCAGTTACTCGTCGGGGTATCAGCCCCAGCATTTT. It encodes CASSYSSGYQPQHF.

This clonotype was found a few times. CDR3 loop: CASSFAPYYEQYV. In DNA, the CDR3 is TGTGCCAGCAGTTTTGCCCCTTACTACGAGCAGTACGTC. The chain couples TRBV7-9 to TRBJ2-7; D call uncertain. The CDR3 is made up of 13 amino acids. Germline CDR1 and CDR2: SEHNR and FQNEAQ (reference sequence). V lost 6 bases and J 3 bases, leaving 12 bases between the germline ends.

The chain couples TRBV20-1 to TRBJ2-5; D gene unclear. CDR1 and CDR2 (germline): DFQATT, SNEGSKA (reference sequence). Trimming shortened V by 2 bases and J by 4 bases, and 14 bases separated the two germline ends. The CDR3 sequence is 14 residues long. DNA for the CDR3: TGCAGTGCTAGAAATGTGGACCCCGGAGAGACCCAGTACTTC. Its protein product is CSARNVDPGETQYF.

This clonotype turned up a few times. The V gene is TRBV4-1, the J gene TRBJ2-2, with D hard to call. In germline, CDR1 is MGHRA, CDR2 YSYEKL. CDR3 size: 13 residues. V lost 3 bases, J lost 6 bases, and 8 bases lay in between. The CDR3 DNA is TGCGCCAGCAGCCATAGGTGGGCCGGGGAGCTGTTTTTT. Translation gives CASSHRWAGELFF.

This clonotype was observed a few times. This chain joins TRBV2 and TRBJ1-2; the D is unclear. The CDR3 runs to 13 residues. The germline V and J ends were trimmed by 4 bases and 4 bases, with 10 bases remaining between them. CDR1 is SNHLY and CDR2 is FYNNEI in the germline V gene. The DNA for the CDR3 is TGTGCCAGCAGTGGGGAGGGTACCTATGGCTACACCTTC. Protein product: CASSGEGTYGYTF.

The chain has TRBV4-1 and TRBJ1-1, with D perhaps matching TRBD1 (6 bases). Trimming took 5 bases from V and 0 from J, leaving 7 bases between them. CDR3 length equals 13 residues. In germline, CDR1 is MGHRA, CDR2 YSYEKL. The CDR3 region is CASSGQLNTEAFF. CDR3 coding DNA: TGCGCCAGCAGCGGACAGCTGAACACTGAAGCTTTCTTT.

This clonotype turned up a few times. The chain is built from TRBV20-1 and TRBJ1-2; possibly TRBD1 for D (6 bases). The CDR3 is 12 residues long. Germline loops: CDR1 DFQATT, CDR2 SNEGSKA (reference sequence). V lost 1 base, J lost 4 bases, and 7 bases lay in between. DNA for the CDR3: TGCAGTGCTAGAGGCAGGGGCTATGGCTACACCTTC. This translates into CSARGRGYGYTF.

The rearrangement uses TRBV12-3 or TRBV12-4 and TRBJ2-5, with 11 bases identical to TRBD1. Unmatched junction bases numbered 2, after V lost 4 bases and J lost 4 bases. The CDR3 length is 14 residues. CDR3 nucleotide sequence: TGTGCCAGCAGTTGGGGGACAGGGGGAGAGACCCAGTACTTC. Translation: CASSWGTGGETQYF.

This clonotype was seen a handful of times. J is TRBJ2-7 and V is TRBV4-1; D ambiguous. Germline loops: CDR1 MGHRA, CDR2 YSYEKL. V was shortened by 0 bases and J by 0 bases, with 3 bases between the two germline ends. The CDR3 is 13 residues long. The CDR3 spells CASSQEFSYEQYF. The CDR3 DNA sequence: TGCGCCAGCAGCCAAGAATTCTCCTACGAGCAGTACTTC.

This clonotype has a handful of counts. This chain connects TRBV7-9 to TRBJ1-1; D unclear. V was clipped by 6 bases and J by 7 bases, with 12 bases between them. CDR1 SEHNR and CDR2 FQNEAQ come from the germline V gene (reference sequence). There are 12 residues in the CDR3. DNA for the CDR3: TGTGCCAGCAGTTTCCCGGTCCTTGAAGCTTTCTTT. This encodes CASSFPVLEAFF. Full variable domain (outside the CDR3, taken from reference TRBV7-9 and TRBJ1-1): DTGVSQNPRHKITKRGQNVTFRCDPISEHNRLYWYRQTLGQGPEFLTYFQNEAQLEKSRLLSDRFSAERPKGSFSTLEIQRTEQGDSAMYLCASSFPVLEAFFGQGTRLTVV.

A few counts support this clonotype. The rearrangement joins TRBV20-1 to TRBJ2-1; D unclear. Germline lookup yields CDR1 DFQATT and CDR2 SNEGSKA (reference sequence). The CDR3 is 12 amino acids. Trimming left V 1 base short and J 7 bases short, with 8 bases between. For the CDR3, the DNA is TGCAGTGCTAGAGCGGATGCGAATGAGCAGTTCTTC. Protein product: CSARADANEQFF.

The CDR3 sequence is CASSLRTLYNEQFF. The CDR3 bases are TGTGCCAGCAGCTTGCGCACGCTTTACAATGAGCAGTTCTTC. The V call is TRBV5-8, the J call TRBJ2-1; D is ambiguous. This CDR3 is 14 amino acids long. Trimming stripped 1 base from V and 4 bases from J, with 9 bases between. Germline lookup yields CDR1 SGHTS and CDR2 YDEGEE.

This clonotype was recorded many times. J is TRBJ1-5 and V is TRBV15; possible D gene TRBD1, 5 bases. The CDR3 consists of 13 residues. Per the germline V gene, CDR1 is LNHNV and CDR2 is YYDKDF (reference sequence). V lost 0 bases, J lost 6 bases, and 6 bases lay in between. This chain's CDR3 is CATSRDRGQPQHF. As DNA, the CDR3 is TGTGCCACCAGCAGAGATAGGGGTCAGCCCCAGCATTTT.

This clonotype was found a few times. The V and J genes are TRBV11-2 and TRBJ2-3, with D possibly matching TRBD1 (5 bases). This CDR3 comprises 17 residues. Germline V CDR1 and CDR2: SGHAT, FQNNGV. V shed 2 bases and J shed 2 bases, with 17 bases lying between them. CDR3 in DNA: TGTGCCAGCAGCTTATTTGGGGCAGACTCCCCCACAGATACGCAGTATTTT. It specifies CASSLFGADSPTDTQYF.

V and J are TRBV11-2 and TRBJ2-7; D uncertain. V lost 5 bases and J lost 3, with 8 bases in between. There are 12 residues in the CDR3. CDR1 and CDR2 from the germline V gene are SGHAT and FQNNGV. The CDR3 bases are TGTGCCAGCAGCCCCAGTTACTACGAGCAGTACTTC. Its translation is CASSPSYYEQYF.

This clonotype came up a few times. The chain employs TRBV6-4 and TRBJ2-3; 7 bases align to TRBD2. The J segment lost 1 base and the V segment lost 2 bases, leaving 3 bases of the junction unmatched. The length of the CDR3 is 15 residues. Germline V gene sequence: CDR1 MRHNA, CDR2 SNTAGT. The DNA for the CDR3 is TGTGCCAGCAGTGACGGGGCGGGGGGCACAGATACGCAGTATTTT. Its translation: CASSDGAGGTDTQYF.

The J gene is TRBJ1-2, the V gene TRBV7-9; D remains unclear. CDR1 SEHNR and CDR2 FQNEAQ come from the germline V gene (reference sequence). This CDR3 comprises 15 residues. Trimming removed 1 base from V and 2 bases from J, with 11 bases in between. CDR3 nucleotide sequence: TGTGCCAGCAGCTTAGGGGTTCCCTGGAACTATGGCTACACCTTC. This translates into CASSLGVPWNYGYTF.

This clonotype appeared many times. The chain carries TRBV7-3 and TRBJ2-1, with 8 nucleotides matching TRBD1. Germline values: CDR1 SGHTA, CDR2 FQGTGA. Trimming at V came to 5 bases and at J to 5 bases, leaving 2 bases not matched to a gene. This CDR3 has 13 residues. CDR3 DNA: TGTGCCAGCAGCAAGACAGGGGACAATGAGCAGTTCTTC. It codes for CASSKTGDNEQFF.

This clonotype was counted at least ten times. The chain combines TRBV4-3 with TRBJ2-2, with D uncertain. V was cut by 0 bases and J by 4 bases, with 9 bases left in between. CDR1 and CDR2 from the germline V gene are LGHNA and YSLEER. CDR3 length: 15 residues. CDR3 sequence reads: CASSQDGPSTGELFF. DNA of the CDR3: TGCGCCAGCAGCCAAGATGGCCCGAGCACCGGGGAGCTGTTTTTT.

This clonotype was counted only a few times. The chain has TRBV4-3 and TRBJ2-2, with 9 nucleotides matching TRBD1. Germline values: CDR1 LGHNA, CDR2 YSLEER. V was clipped by 4 bases and J by 0 bases; unmatched bases: 6. The CDR3 consists of 17 residues. The CDR3 region is CASSLPGDRANTGELFF. CDR3 sequence (DNA): TGCGCCAGCAGCCTCCCCGGGGACAGGGCGAACACCGGGGAGCTGTTTTTT.

This clonotype came up a few times. The chain is built from TRBV6-5 and TRBJ1-5, with D possibly being TRBD1 (6 bases). CDR3 length: 14 residues. Germline CDR1 is MNHEY and CDR2 is SVGAGI. V gave up 4 bases and J gave up 6 bases, with 13 bases separating them. CDR3 bases: TGTGCCAGCAGTTCCAACAGGGTGGCTCAGCCCCAGCATTTT. It is translated as CASSSNRVAQPQHF.